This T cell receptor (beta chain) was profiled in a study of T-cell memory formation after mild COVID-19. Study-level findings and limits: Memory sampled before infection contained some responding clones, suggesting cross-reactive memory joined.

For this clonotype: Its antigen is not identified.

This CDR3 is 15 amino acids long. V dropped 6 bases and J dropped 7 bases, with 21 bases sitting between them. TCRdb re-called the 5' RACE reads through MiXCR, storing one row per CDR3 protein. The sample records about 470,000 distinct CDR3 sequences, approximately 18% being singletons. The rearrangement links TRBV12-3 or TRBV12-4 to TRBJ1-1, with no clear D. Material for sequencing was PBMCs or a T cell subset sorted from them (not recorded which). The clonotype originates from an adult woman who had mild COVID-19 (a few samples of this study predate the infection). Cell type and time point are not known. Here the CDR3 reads CASSRSLRARGEAFF. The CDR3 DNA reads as TGTGCCAGCAGCCGCTCCTTAAGGGCACGGGGTGAAGCTTTCTTT.